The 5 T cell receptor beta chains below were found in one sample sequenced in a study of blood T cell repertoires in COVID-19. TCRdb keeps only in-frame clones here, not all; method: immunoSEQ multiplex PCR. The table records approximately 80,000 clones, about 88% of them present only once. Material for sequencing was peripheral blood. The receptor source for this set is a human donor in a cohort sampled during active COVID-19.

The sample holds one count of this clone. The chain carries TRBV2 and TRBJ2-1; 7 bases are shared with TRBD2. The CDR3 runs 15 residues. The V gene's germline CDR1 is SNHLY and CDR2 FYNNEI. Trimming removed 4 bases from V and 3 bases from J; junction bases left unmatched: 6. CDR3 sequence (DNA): TGTGCCAGCAGTGCCGCGGGAGTTTACTACAATGAGCAGTTCTTC. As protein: CASSAAGVYYNEQFF.

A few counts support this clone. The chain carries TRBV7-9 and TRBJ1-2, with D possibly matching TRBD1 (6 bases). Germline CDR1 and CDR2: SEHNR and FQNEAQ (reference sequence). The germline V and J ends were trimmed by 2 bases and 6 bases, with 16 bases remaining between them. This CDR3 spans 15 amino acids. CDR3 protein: CASSLQKGGPNGYTF. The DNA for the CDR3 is TGTGCCAGCAGCTTACAAAAGGGGGGGCCAAATGGCTACACCTTC.

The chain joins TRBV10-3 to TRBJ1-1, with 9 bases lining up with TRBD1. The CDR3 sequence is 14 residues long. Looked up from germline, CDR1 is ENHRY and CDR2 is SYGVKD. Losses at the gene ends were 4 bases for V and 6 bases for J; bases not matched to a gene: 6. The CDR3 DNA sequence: TGTGCCATCAGTGGGACAGGGGCGGACCCTGAAGCTTTCTTT. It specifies CAISGTGADPEAFF.

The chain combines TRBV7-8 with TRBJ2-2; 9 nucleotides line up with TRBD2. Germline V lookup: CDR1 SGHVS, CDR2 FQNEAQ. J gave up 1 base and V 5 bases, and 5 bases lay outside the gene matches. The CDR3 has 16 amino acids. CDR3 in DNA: TGTGCCAGCAGCCCCCGACTAGCGGTGAACACCGGGGAGCTGTTTTTT. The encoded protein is CASSPRLAVNTGELFF.

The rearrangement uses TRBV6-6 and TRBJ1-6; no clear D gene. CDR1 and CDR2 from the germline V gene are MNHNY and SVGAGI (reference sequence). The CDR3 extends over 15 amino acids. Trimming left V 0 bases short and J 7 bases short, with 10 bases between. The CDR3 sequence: CASSYSSRWNSPLHF. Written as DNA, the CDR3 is TGTGCCAGCAGTTACTCGTCGAGGTGGAATTCACCCCTCCACTTT.